One T cell receptor beta chain is described in this entry. Its antigen is currently unknown. Method: immunoSEQ multiplex PCR; TCRdb's copy keeps in-frame clones and lacks some. The top ten clones hold more than 5.5% of a sample with some 64,000 clones, 80% of them seen once. The data are from a study of a mutant IDH1 vaccine in newly diagnosed glioma. Whole-study context: Treated patients were roughly 60% male, about 38% female, mean age about 41 years.

Stated time point: week 11, during vaccination. Every single dose of the vaccine, 300 ug of mutant IDH1 20-mer peptide, came with topical imiquimod. The study's findings and limits: Patients showed vaccine-induced immune responses at a rate of roughly 93%.

Sequenced here: PBMCs, sampled from a glioma patient whose treatment included an IDH1 peptide vaccine. The TCR originated in a man aged 50-60 years with glioma.

The CDR3 loop is CASSIRDRGWELFF. The CDR3 DNA sequence: TGTGCCAGCAGCATCCGGGACAGGGGGTGGGAACTGTTTTTT. The chain joins TRBV7-3 to TRBJ1-4; TRBD1 matches 11 bases. The germline gives CDR1 SGHTA, CDR2 FQGTGA. This CDR3 contains 14 residues. The V and J ends lost 5 bases and 12 bases, in that order; junction bases with no gene match: 8.